This T cell receptor (beta chain) was captured by sequencing in a study of early T cells in non-severe SARS-CoV-2 infection. Turning to the study itself: Alpha and beta chains were unpaired, from unsorted whole-blood bulk RNA.

As part of library construction, unique molecular identifiers were attached to individual cDNA molecules. TCRdb reprocessed the 5' RACE reads via MiXCR and lists one record per CDR3 protein. The sample consists of 80,000 or so distinct CDR3 sequences, about 14% of them appearing once. V was pared by 4 bases and J by 2 bases, with 7 bases of the junction left unmatched. Germline V gives CDR1 SNHLY, CDR2 FYNNEI. The CDR3 length is 15 residues. There are many counts of this clonotype. The chain carries TRBV2 and TRBJ2-7; TRBD2 matches at 8 bases. The TCR originated in an adult who was a healthcare worker with PCR-confirmed SARS-CoV-2 infection or an uninfected control (not recorded which). Source material: whole blood. As DNA, the CDR3 is TGTGCCAGCAGTGGAACGGGAGGGCCTCCCTACGAGCAGTACTTC. It encodes CASSGTGGPPYEQYF.